The table lists the clone carrying this TCR beta chain with a few counts. Antigen unknown. The sample originates from a study of T-cell reconstitution after alpha-beta-depleted transplantation in children. Germline V gene sequence: CDR1 ENHRY, CDR2 SYGVKD. Trimming removed 4 bases from V and 3 bases from J, with 16 bases in between. The CDR3 has 16 amino acids. Study-level points and caveats: The main origin of T-cell counts and diversity one year after transplant was newly produced T cells. Where some patients showed high TCRbeta diversity at day 60, it came from recipient T cells and thymic progenitors that had survived.

TCRbeta library construction was performed incorporating unique molecular identifiers. TCRdb passed the PCR reads through MiXCR, listing each CDR3 protein once. This repertoire shows approximately 350,000 distinct CDR3 sequences, about 17% found once; its top ten account for around two fifths. The genes are TRBV10-3 and TRBJ2-1; D not resolved. The sequencing here drew on PBMCs, mostly from graft donor cells, taken 360 days after TCRalphabeta/CD19-depleted stem cell transplant. The receptor was derived from a male patient under 10 years old who had a stem cell transplant for acute lymphoblastic leukemia, so the T cells may come from the graft donor. CDR3 sequence: CAISAVGFGLYNEQFF. CDR3 coding DNA: TGTGCCATCAGTGCGGTTGGGTTTGGGCTCTACAATGAGCAGTTCTTC.